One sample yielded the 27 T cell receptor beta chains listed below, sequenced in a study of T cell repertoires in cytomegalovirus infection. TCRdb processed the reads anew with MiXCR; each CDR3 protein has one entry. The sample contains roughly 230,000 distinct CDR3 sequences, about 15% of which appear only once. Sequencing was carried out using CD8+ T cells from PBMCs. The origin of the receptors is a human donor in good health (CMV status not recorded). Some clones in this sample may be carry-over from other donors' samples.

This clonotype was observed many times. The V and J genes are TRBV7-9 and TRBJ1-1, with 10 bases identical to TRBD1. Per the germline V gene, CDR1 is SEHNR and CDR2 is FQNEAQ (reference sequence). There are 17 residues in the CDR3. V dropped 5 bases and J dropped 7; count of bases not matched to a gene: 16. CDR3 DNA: TGTGCCAGCAGCCCCGGCTGGACAGGGGGAAAGGAGGATGAAGCTTTCTTT. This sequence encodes CASSPGWTGGKEDEAFF. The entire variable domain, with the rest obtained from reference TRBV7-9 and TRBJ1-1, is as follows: DTGVSQNPRHKITKRGQNVTFRCDPISEHNRLYWYRQTLGQGPEFLTYFQNEAQLEKSRLLSDRFSAERPKGSFSTLEIQRTEQGDSAMYLCASSPGWTGGKEDEAFFGQGTRLTVV.

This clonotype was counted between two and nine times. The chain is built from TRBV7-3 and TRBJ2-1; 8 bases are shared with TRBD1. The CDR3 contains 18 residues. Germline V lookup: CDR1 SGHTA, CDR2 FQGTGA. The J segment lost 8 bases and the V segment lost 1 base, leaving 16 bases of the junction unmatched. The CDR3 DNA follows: TGTGCCAGCAGCTTAAGTACAGGGGGATTGGCTTTTACCGATGAGCAGTTCTTC. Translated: CASSLSTGGLAFTDEQFF.

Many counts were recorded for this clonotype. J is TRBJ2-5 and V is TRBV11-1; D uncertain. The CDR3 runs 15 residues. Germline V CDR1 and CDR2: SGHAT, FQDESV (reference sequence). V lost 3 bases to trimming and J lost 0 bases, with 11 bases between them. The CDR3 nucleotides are TGTGCCAGCAGCTTTCCGCAGACGCACCAAGAGACCCAGTACTTC. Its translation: CASSFPQTHQETQYF.

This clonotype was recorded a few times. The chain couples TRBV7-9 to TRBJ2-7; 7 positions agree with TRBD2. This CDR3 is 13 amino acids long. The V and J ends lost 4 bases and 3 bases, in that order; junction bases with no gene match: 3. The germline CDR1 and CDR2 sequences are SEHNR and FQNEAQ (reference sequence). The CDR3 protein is CASSSSGNYEQYF. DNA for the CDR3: TGTGCCAGCAGCTCGAGCGGGAACTACGAGCAGTACTTC.

The DNA for the CDR3 is TGTGCCAGTAGTACTCTCCCGGGACAGGGTTCATACGAGCAGTACTTC. This sequence encodes CASSTLPGQGSYEQYF. V and J are TRBV19 and TRBJ2-7; 9 bases are a match to TRBD1. The CDR3 consists of 16 residues. V shed 4 bases, J shed 4 bases, and the junction held 11 bases outside the gene matches. Germline lookup yields CDR1 LNHDA and CDR2 SQIVND (reference sequence). The entire variable domain, with the rest obtained from reference TRBV19 and TRBJ2-7, is as follows: DGGITQSPKYLFRKEGQNVTLSCEQNLNHDAMYWYRQDPGQGLRLIYYSQIVNDFQKGDIAEGYSVSREKKESFPLTVTSAQKNPTAFYLCASSTLPGQGSYEQYFGPGTRLTVT.

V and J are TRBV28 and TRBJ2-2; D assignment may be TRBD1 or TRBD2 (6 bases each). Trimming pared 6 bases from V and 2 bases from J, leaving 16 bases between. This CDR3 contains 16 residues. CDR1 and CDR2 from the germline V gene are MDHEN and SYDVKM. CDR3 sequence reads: CASRPWRGANTGELFF. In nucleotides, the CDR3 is TGTGCCAGCAGGCCGTGGAGGGGGGCCAACACCGGGGAGCTGTTTTTT.

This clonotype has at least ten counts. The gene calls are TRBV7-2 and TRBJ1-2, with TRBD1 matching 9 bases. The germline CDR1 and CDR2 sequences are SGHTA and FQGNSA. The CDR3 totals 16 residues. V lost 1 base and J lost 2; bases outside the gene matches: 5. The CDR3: CASSLGPGTGNYGYTF. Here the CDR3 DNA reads TGTGCCAGCAGCTTAGGACCTGGGACAGGGAACTATGGCTACACCTTC.

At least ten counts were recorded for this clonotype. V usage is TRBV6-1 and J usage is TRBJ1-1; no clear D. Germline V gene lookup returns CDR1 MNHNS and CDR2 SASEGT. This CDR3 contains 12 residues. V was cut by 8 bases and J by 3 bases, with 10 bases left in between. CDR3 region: CASVGGYTEAFF. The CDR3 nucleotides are TGTGCCAGCGTCGGAGGCTACACTGAAGCTTTCTTT.

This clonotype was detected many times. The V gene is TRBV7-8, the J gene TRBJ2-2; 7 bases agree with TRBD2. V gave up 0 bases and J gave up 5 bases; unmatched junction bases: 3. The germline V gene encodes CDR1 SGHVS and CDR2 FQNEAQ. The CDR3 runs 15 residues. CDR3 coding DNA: TGTGCCAGCAGCTTAGCGGGGGGGGATACCGGGGAGCTGTTTTTT. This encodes CASSLAGGDTGELFF.

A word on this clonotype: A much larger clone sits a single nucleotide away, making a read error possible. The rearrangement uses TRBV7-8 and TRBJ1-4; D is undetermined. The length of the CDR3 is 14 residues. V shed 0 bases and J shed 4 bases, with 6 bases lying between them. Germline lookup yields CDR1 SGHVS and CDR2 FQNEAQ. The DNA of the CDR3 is TGTGCCAGCAGCTTAGCGGTATTTAATGAAAAACTGTTTTTT. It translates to CASSLAVFNEKLFF.

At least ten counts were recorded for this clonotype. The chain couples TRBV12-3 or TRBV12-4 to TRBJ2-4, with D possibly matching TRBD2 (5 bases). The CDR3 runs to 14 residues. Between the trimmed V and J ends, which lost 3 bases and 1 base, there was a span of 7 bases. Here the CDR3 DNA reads TGTGCCAGCAGTTTCGGGAACGCCAAAAACATTCAGTACTTC. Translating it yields CASSFGNAKNIQYF.

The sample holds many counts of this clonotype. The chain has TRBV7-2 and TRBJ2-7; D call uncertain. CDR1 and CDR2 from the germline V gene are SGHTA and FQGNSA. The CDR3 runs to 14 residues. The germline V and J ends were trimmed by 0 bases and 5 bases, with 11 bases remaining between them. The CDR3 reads CASSLARILDEQYF. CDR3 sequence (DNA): TGTGCCAGCAGCTTAGCGAGGATTTTGGACGAGCAGTACTTC.

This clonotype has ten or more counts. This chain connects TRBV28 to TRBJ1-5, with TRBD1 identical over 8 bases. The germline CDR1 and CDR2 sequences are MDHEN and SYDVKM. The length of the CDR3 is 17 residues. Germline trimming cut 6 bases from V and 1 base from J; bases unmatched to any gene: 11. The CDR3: CASSSDRVSPSNQPQHF. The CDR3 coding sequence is TGTGCCAGCAGCTCGGACAGGGTCAGCCCAAGCAATCAGCCCCAGCATTTT. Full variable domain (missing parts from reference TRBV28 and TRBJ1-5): DVKVTQSSRYLVKRTGEKVFLECVQDMDHENMFWYRQDPGLGLRLIYFSYDVKMKEKGDIPEGYSVSREKKERFSLILESASTNQTSMYLCASSSDRVSPSNQPQHFGDGTRLSIL.

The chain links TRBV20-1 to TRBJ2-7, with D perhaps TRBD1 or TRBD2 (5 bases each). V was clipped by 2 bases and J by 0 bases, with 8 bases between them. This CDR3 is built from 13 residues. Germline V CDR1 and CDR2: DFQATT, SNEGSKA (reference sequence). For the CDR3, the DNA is TGCAGTGCTAGATCCGGGACCTCCTACGAGCAGTACTTC. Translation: CSARSGTSYEQYF.

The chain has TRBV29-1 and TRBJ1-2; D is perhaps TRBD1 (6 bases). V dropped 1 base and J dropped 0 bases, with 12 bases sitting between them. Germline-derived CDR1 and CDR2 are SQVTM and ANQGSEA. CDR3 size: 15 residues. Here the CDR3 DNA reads TGCAGCGTTGAAGCAGGGGTTACTCCTAACTATGGCTACACCTTC. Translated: CSVEAGVTPNYGYTF.

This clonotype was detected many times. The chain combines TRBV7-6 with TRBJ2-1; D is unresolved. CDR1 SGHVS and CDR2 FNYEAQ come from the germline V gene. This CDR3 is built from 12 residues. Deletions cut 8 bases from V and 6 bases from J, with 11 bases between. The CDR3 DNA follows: TGTGCCAGCCAGGCGGATAGCAATGAGCAGTTCTTC. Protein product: CASQADSNEQFF.

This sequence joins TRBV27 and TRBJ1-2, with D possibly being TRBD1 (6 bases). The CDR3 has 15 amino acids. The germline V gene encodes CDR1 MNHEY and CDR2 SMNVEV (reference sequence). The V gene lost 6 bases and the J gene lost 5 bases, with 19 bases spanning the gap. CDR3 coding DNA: TGTGCCAGCAGACCTAGACAGGAGCTTTGGTATGGCTACACCTTC. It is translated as CASRPRQELWYGYTF.

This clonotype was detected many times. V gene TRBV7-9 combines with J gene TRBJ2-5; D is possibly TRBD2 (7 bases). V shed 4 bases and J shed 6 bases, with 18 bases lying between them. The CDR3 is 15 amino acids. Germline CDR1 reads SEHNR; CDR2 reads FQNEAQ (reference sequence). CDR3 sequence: CASSSPGGQGKTQYF. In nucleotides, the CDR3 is TGTGCCAGCAGCTCCCCCGGGGGGCAGGGGAAGACCCAGTACTTC.

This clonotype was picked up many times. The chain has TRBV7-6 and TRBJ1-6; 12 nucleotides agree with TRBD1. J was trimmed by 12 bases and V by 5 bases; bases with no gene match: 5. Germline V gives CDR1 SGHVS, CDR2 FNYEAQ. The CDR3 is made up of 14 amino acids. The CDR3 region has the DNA TGTGCCAGCAGCCCCGGGACAGGGGGCGGACCCCTCCACTTT. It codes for CASSPGTGGGPLHF.

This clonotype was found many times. The CDR3 DNA sequence: TGTGCCAGCAGTTACTCGACAGCCCTCTATGGCTACACCTTC. This gives the protein CASSYSTALYGYTF. J is TRBJ1-2 and V is TRBV6-5; weak D call: TRBD1 (5 bases). Germline V gene sequence: CDR1 MNHEY, CDR2 SVGAGI. Trimming left V 0 bases short and J 4 bases short, with 9 bases between. The CDR3 extends over 14 amino acids.

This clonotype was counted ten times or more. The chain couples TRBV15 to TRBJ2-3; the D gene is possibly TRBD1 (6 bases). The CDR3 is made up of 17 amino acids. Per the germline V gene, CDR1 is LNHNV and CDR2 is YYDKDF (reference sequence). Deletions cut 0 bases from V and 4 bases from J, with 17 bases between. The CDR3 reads CATSRETGGKWADTQYF. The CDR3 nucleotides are TGTGCCACCAGCAGAGAGACAGGAGGCAAATGGGCAGATACGCAGTATTTT.

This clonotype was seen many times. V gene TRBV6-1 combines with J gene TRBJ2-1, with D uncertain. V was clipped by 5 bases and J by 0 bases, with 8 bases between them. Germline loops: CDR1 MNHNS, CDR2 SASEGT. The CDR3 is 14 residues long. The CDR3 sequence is CASSPSSSYNEQFF. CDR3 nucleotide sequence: TGTGCCAGCAGTCCCAGTAGCTCCTACAATGAGCAGTTCTTC.

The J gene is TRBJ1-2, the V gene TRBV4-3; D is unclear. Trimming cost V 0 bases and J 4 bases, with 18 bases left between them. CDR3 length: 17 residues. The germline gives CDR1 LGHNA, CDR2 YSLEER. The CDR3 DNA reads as TGCGCCAGCAGCCAAGATCGTGGCGGAGACTCCCGCTATGGCTACACCTTC. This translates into CASSQDRGGDSRYGYTF.

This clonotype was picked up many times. The CDR3 DNA is TGTGCCAGCAGCTCCCGGACAGGGGGTTTCCAGTACGAGCAGTACTTC. Encoded protein: CASSSRTGGFQYEQYF. V and J are TRBV7-2 and TRBJ2-7, with 10 bases matching TRBD1. The V gene's germline CDR1 is SGHTA and CDR2 FQGNSA. V dropped 4 bases and J dropped 4; count of bases not matched to a gene: 10. The CDR3 runs 16 residues.

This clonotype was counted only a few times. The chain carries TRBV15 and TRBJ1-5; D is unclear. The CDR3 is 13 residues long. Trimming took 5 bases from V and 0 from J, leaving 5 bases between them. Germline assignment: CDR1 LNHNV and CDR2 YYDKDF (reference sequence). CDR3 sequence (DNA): TGTGCCACCAGCCTCAATAGCAATCAGCCCCAGCATTTT. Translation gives CATSLNSNQPQHF.

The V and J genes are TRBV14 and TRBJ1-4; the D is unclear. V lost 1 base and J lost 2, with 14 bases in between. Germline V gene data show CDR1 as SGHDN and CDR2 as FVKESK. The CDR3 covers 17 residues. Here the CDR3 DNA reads TGTGCCAGCAGCCAAGTAAATTTTCGTCGGACTAATGAAAAACTGTTTTTT. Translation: CASSQVNFRRTNEKLFF.

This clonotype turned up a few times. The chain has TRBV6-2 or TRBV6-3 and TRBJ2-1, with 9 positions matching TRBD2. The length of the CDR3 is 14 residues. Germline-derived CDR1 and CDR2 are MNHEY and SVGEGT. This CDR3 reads CKSGGPRDDNEQFF. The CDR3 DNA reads TGTAAAAGCGGGGGGCCCAGAGATGACAATGAGCAGTTCTTC.